Listed below are T cell receptor beta chains from one sample, sequenced in a study of somatic mutations in cytotoxic T cells in rheumatoid arthritis. The repertoire was sequenced with immunoSEQ multiplex PCR; TCRdb's copy has only in-frame clones and lacks some. The data hold 10,000 to 12,000 clones, with 70% to 90% observed a single time. Sequenced sample: CD8+ T cells sorted from blood. Source of these receptors: an adult with rheumatoid arthritis. CDR3s include the opening cysteine and the closing phenylalanine or tryptophan. The D gene is left open where the match is weak. Expanded clones get a size class; other rows say once, few or many, or leave the size out.

V gene	clone size	J gene	D gene	CDR3 DNA	CDR3 protein
TRBV7-9	-	TRBJ2-7	TRBD1	TGTGCCAGCAGCTTAGCGGGACAGGGGCTCTCCTACGAGCAGTACTTC	CASSLAGQGLSYEQYF
TRBV28	-	TRBJ2-3	TRBD2	TGTGCCAGCAGTTCACGACTAGCCCCTAGCACAGATACGCAGTATTTT	CASSSRLAPSTDTQYF
TRBV7-6	-	TRBJ2-5	TRBD2	TGTGCCAGCAGCTTAGGGGGGGCTAGCGGGGGTCTGGCAGAGACCCAGTACTTC	CASSLGGASGGLAETQYF
TRBV25-1	-	TRBJ2-1	TRBD2	TGTGCCAGCAGTGGGACTAGCGGGGGGGCAGCCTACAATGAGCAGTTCTTC	CASSGTSGGAAYNEQFF
TRBV25-1	-	TRBJ1-2	TRBD1	TGTGCCAGCAGTTTATCAGGGGGCGATGGCTACACCTTC	CASSLSGGDGYTF
TRBV2	few	TRBJ2-1	-	TGTGCCAGCACCCTACGGGGGGCGAGGGATCACAATGAGCAGTTCTTC	CASTLRGARDHNEQFF
TRBV7-9	-	TRBJ2-5	TRBD2	TGTGCCAGCAGCCACGGGACTAGCGGGGGAGAGACCCAGTACTTC	CASSHGTSGGETQYF
TRBV9	-	TRBJ2-7	-	TGTGCCAGCAGCGTAGATCGGGGGTACGAGCAGTACTTC	CASSVDRGYEQYF
TRBV16	few	TRBJ1-1	-	TGTGCCAGCAGCCAATCTGCGACAGCGAACACTGAAGCTTTCTTT	CASSQSATANTEAFF
TRBV15	medium-sized	TRBJ2-7	TRBD1	TGTGCCACCAGCACCGGGACAGGCTACGAGCAGTACTTC	CATSTGTGYEQYF
TRBV29-1	-	TRBJ1-2	-	TGCAGCGTTGAAGATCTAGAGGGTGAGGCATTTAACTATGGCTACACCTTC	CSVEDLEGEAFNYGYTF
TRBV5-5	-	TRBJ1-2	-	TGTGCCAGCAGCTTGGTAGTGAACTATGGCTACACCTTC	CASSLVVNYGYTF
TRBV28	-	TRBJ1-5	-	TGTGCCAGCAGTTACCAGACAGTACTCAATCAGCCCCAGCATTTT	CASSYQTVLNQPQHF
TRBV4-1	-	TRBJ2-7	-	TGCGCCAGCAGCCAAGTCCTATCCGACTACGAGCAGTACTTC	CASSQVLSDYEQYF
TRBV6-5	-	TRBJ2-7	-	TGTGCCAGCAGTACAGGAGGGGTGTCCTACGAGCAGTACTTC	CASSTGGVSYEQYF
TRBV4-3	-	TRBJ2-7	TRBD2	TGCGCCAGCAGCCAAGTGGAAGCCAGCGGGGGTACCCCCTACGAGCAGTACTTC	CASSQVEASGGTPYEQYF
TRBV4-2	medium-sized	TRBJ2-1	TRBD1	TGTGCCAGCAGCCAGGAGGGACAGGGCTACAATGAGCAGTTCTTC	CASSQEGQGYNEQFF
TRBV7-9	-	TRBJ2-1	TRBD1	TGTGCCAGCAGCTTAACAGGGACAGGGGTCTACAATGAGCAGTTCTTC	CASSLTGTGVYNEQFF
TRBV28	-	TRBJ1-6	-	TGTGCCAGCAGTTTATTCCGGGGGTATTCACCCCTCCACTTT	CASSLFRGYSPLHF
TRBV27	-	TRBJ2-3	-	TGTGCCAGCAGTGCGACAGTTGGGGATACGCAGTATTTT	CASSATVGDTQYF
TRBV15	-	TRBJ2-7	-	TGTGCCACCAGTAGAACTATCGGTCTCGAGCAGTACTTC	CATSRTIGLEQYF
TRBV25-1	-	TRBJ2-2	-	TGTGCCAGCAGTTCCGGGGAGCTGTTTTTT	CASSSGELFF
TRBV7-7	-	TRBJ2-2	-	TGTGCTAGCAGCTTGGGTCTAGGTCCGAACACCGGGGAGCTGTTTTTT	CASSLGLGPNTGELFF
TRBV4-3	-	TRBJ2-3	-	TGCGCCAGCAGCCAAGATAGAGCAATCAGCACAGATACGCAGTATTTT	CASSQDRAISTDTQYF
TRBV6-6	-	TRBJ2-1	TRBD2	TGTGCCAGCTATCCGGGACTCGCTAGCGGTGAGCAGTTCTTC	CASYPGLASGEQFF
TRBV4-1	-	TRBJ2-1	-	TGCGCCAGCAGCCAAGTGCCCCCAGGTGTATCCTACAATGAGCAGTTCTTC	CASSQVPPGVSYNEQFF
TRBV28	-	TRBJ2-2	-	TGTGCCAGCAGTTTCGCACTGGCCGGGGAGCTGTTTTTT	CASSFALAGELFF
TRBV7-9	-	TRBJ2-7	-	TGTGCCAGCAGCCCCCCCAGCAGTGTCTCCTACGAGCAGTACTTC	CASSPPSSVSYEQYF
TRBV7-9	-	TRBJ1-1	TRBD1	TGTGCCAGCAGCCGACGGACAGGGAGAGAGACTGAAGCTTTCTTT	CASSRRTGRETEAFF
TRBV18	-	TRBJ1-2	-	TGTGCCAGCTCACCCCAGGACTCGCCAGGGAGGTTGGATGGCTACACCTTC	CASSPQDSPGRLDGYTF
TRBV5-1	-	TRBJ2-7	TRBD1	TGCGCCAGCAGACCACCTTTGCCGGGACAGGGGACCCACGAGCAGTACTTC	CASRPPLPGQGTHEQYF
TRBV15	few	TRBJ1-2	-	TGTGCCACCAGTGCATATAACTATGGCTACACCTTC	CATSAYNYGYTF
TRBV19	-	TRBJ1-1	-	TGTGCCAGTCGCCAGCAGTCGAACACTGAAGCTTTCTTT	CASRQQSNTEAFF
TRBV11-2	-	TRBJ2-1	-	TGTGCCAGCAGCTTAGGACGCAATGAGCAGTTCTTC	CASSLGRNEQFF
TRBV7-6	-	TRBJ2-3	-	TGTGCCAGCAGCTTGCCCGGGGCGGGGTCTGAAGATACGCAGTATTTT	CASSLPGAGSEDTQYF
TRBV7-9	few	TRBJ1-1	-	TGTGCCAGCAGCTTGGGGTTAGTCACTGAAGCTTTCTTT	CASSLGLVTEAFF
TRBV7-3	-	TRBJ2-1	-	TGTGCCAGCAGCTACCGGTTTGGGAATGAGCAGTTCTTC	CASSYRFGNEQFF
TRBV28	-	TRBJ2-5	TRBD1	TGTGCCAGCAGTCACAGGGGGCAAGAGACCCAGTACTTC	CASSHRGQETQYF
TRBV9	once	TRBJ2-2	-	TGTGCCAGCAGCGTAGGTAGTACCGGGGAGCTGTTTTTT	CASSVGSTGELFF
TRBV9	-	TRBJ2-6	-	TGTGCCAGCTGTAAAGGGTACAAACAAAGTCGGGCCAACGTCCTGACTTTC	CASCKGYKQSRANVLTF
TRBV9	-	TRBJ2-5	TRBD1	TGTGCCAGCAGCGCCGGACAGGGGAGGATGGAGACCCAGTACTTC	CASSAGQGRMETQYF
TRBV9	once	TRBJ1-2	TRBD1	TGTGCCAGCAGCCCGGACAGGGATATTCGCTATGGCTACACCTTC	CASSPDRDIRYGYTF
TRBV4-3	-	TRBJ1-3	-	TGCGCCAGCAGCCAGTACGACAGGTTCTCTGGAAACACCATATATTTT	CASSQYDRFSGNTIYF
TRBV7-8	-	TRBJ2-7	-	TGTGCCAGCAGCTGGGACTTCTCCGCCAGCGAGCAGTACTTC	CASSWDFSASEQYF
TRBV9	-	TRBJ1-6	TRBD1	TGTGCCAGCAGCGTAGCCCGGGACAGCCCTAATTCACCCCTCCACTTT	CASSVARDSPNSPLHF
TRBV27	-	TRBJ2-7	TRBD1	TGTGCCAGCAGTTTAACGGGACAGGGAGCCTACGAGCAGTACTTC	CASSLTGQGAYEQYF
TRBV4-1	-	TRBJ2-1	TRBD2	TGCGCCAGCAGCCAAGGTCGGGGGGGGTACAATGAGCAGTTCTTC	CASSQGRGGYNEQFF
TRBV7-3	-	TRBJ2-1	-	TGTGCCAGCAGCTTAATACAGGGGTCAGGGGGGAGCTCCTACAATGAGCAGTTCTTC	CASSLIQGSGGSSYNEQFF